Presented here are 4 T cell receptor beta chains from one specimen sequenced in a study of PD-1 blockade in classical Hodgkin lymphoma. There was relapse after autologous stem cell transplantation in every patient, and there was variation in brentuximab vedotin exposure. This table comes from immunoSEQ multiplex PCR, and its TCRdb copy is limited to in-frame clones, with some not included. The top ten hold less than 20% of the sample, which has about 110,000 clones, 80% to 90% seen once. The source material was peripheral blood mononuclear cells (PBMCs), sampled before the second cycle of nivolumab. Receptors were obtained from a human donor with classical Hodgkin lymphoma.

Concerning this clone: A junction end diverges from the germline sequence, so it may reflect a read error. V is TRBV7-2 and J is TRBJ2-1; 10 nucleotides align to TRBD2. This CDR3 is 14 amino acids long. Per the germline V gene, CDR1 is SGHTA and CDR2 is FQGNSA. The CDR3 loop reads CASSLDLASGSAVF. Written as DNA, the CDR3 is TGTGCCAGCAGCTTAGACCTAGCTAGCGGGAGCGCAGTCTTC.

The chain links TRBV19 to TRBJ1-3; D gene uncertain. V was trimmed by 4 bases and J by 1 base, leaving 5 bases between them. The CDR3 covers 13 residues. The germline V gene encodes CDR1 LNHDA and CDR2 SQIVND (reference sequence). This CDR3 reads CASSTGSGNTIYF. In DNA form, the CDR3 reads TGTGCCAGTAGTACGGGGTCTGGAAACACCATATATTTT.

The chain employs TRBV30 and TRBJ1-1, with a possible D match to TRBD1 (6 bases). V gave up 3 bases and J gave up 0 bases, with 11 bases separating them. The CDR3 has 14 residues. Germline V gene lookup returns CDR1 GTSNPN and CDR2 SVGIG (reference sequence). The CDR3 bases are TGTGCCTGGAGCCAAAGGACAGTGAACACTGAAGCTTTCTTT. It specifies CAWSQRTVNTEAFF.

The chain carries TRBV6-5 and TRBJ2-5; D might be TRBD1 (6 bases). This CDR3 region has 15 residues. Trimming took 6 bases from V and 2 from J, leaving 16 bases between them. Germline values: CDR1 MNHEY, CDR2 SVGAGI. CDR3 loop: CASSRGLTPQETQYF. CDR3 DNA sequence: TGTGCCAGCAGCAGGGGTTTGACACCTCAAGAGACCCAGTACTTC.